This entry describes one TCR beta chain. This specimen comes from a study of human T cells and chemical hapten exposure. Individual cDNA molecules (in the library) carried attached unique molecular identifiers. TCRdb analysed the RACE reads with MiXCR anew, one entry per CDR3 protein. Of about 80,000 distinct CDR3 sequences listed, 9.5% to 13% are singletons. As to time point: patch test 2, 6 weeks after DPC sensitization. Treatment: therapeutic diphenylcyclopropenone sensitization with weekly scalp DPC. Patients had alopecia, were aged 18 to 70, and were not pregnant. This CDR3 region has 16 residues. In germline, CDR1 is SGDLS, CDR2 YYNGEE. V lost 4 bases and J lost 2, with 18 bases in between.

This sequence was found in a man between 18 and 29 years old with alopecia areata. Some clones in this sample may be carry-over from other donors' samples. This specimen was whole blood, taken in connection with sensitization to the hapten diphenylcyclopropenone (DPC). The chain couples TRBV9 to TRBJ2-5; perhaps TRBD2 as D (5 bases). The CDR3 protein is CASSPRGSRSQETQYF. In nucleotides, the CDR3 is TGTGCCAGCAGCCCTAGAGGGAGCCGAAGTCAAGAGACCCAGTACTTC.